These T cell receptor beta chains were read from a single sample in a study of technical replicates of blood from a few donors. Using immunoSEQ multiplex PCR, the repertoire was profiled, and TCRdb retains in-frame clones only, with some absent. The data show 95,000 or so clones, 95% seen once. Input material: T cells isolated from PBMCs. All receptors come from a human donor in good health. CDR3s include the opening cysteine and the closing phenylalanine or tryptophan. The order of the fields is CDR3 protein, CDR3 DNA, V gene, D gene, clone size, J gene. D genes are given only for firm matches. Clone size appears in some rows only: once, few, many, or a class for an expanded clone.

CAWTPGGLVDVATQYF,TGTGCCTGGACCCCGGGGGGCCTAGTGGATGTTGCGACCCAGTACTTC,TRBV30,NA,NA,TRBJ2-5
CASSYPGQGIYGYTF,TGTGCCAGCAGTTACCCAGGACAGGGTATCTATGGCTACACCTTC,TRBV6-5,TRBD1,once,TRBJ1-2
CASSLLKGKAFF,TGTGCCAGCAGCTTGCTCAAGGGGAAAGCTTTCTTT,TRBV5-6,NA,NA,TRBJ1-1
CASSEDGGWFEQYF,TGTGCCAGCAGTGAGGACGGAGGTTGGTTCGAGCAGTACTTC,TRBV25-1,NA,NA,TRBJ2-7
CASSQEGTGSTDTQYF,TGCGCCAGCAGCCAAGAAGGCACAGGGTCTACAGATACGCAGTATTTT,TRBV4-3,NA,NA,TRBJ2-3
CASSVPMGRGADTQYF,TGTGCCAGTAGTGTACCGATGGGCAGGGGGGCAGATACGCAGTATTTT,TRBV19,NA,NA,TRBJ2-3
CASSVELAGGGEQFF,TGTGCCAGCAGCGTAGAACTAGCGGGGGGAGGGGAGCAGTTCTTC,TRBV9,TRBD2,NA,TRBJ2-1
CASSFNDFTGELFF,TGTGCCAGCAGCTTTAACGACTTTACCGGGGAGCTGTTTTTT,TRBV7-3,NA,NA,TRBJ2-2
CASSPEREGLYEQYF,TGTGCCAGCTCACCAGAGCGGGAGGGTCTATACGAGCAGTACTTC,TRBV18,TRBD2,NA,TRBJ2-7
CASSEWRVNTEAFF,TGCGCCAGCAGCGAGTGGAGGGTGAACACTGAAGCTTTCTTT,TRBV5-1,NA,once,TRBJ1-1
CASTTGGIEQYF,TGTGCCAGTACTACAGGGGGCATCGAGCAGTACTTC,TRBV19,TRBD1,NA,TRBJ2-7
CTSSSRLAENTDTQYF,TGCACCAGCAGCTCAAGACTAGCCGAAAACACAGATACGCAGTATTTT,TRBV1,NA,NA,TRBJ2-3
CASSRGREKLFF,TGTGCCAGCAGCCGGGGTAGGGAAAAACTGTTTTTT,TRBV11-2,NA,NA,TRBJ1-4
CASSGDRTSSYEQYF,TGTGCCAGCAGCGGGGACAGGACCAGCTCCTACGAGCAGTACTTC,TRBV2,TRBD1,NA,TRBJ2-7
CASRADRSYGYTF,TGTGCCAGCAGGGCGGACAGATCCTATGGCTACACCTTC,TRBV2,NA,NA,TRBJ1-2
CASREQGGFIEETQYF,TGTGCCAGCAGGGAGCAGGGAGGGTTTATAGAAGAGACCCAGTACTTC,TRBV27,TRBD2,NA,TRBJ2-5
CASGLAGGPIEQFF,TGCGCCAGCGGGCTAGCGGGAGGGCCCATTGAGCAGTTCTTC,TRBV5-1,TRBD2,NA,TRBJ2-1
CAISEARGETQYF,TGTGCCATCAGTGAAGCTAGAGGTGAGACCCAGTACTTC,TRBV10-3,NA,NA,TRBJ2-5
CASTPGTSGYNEQFF,TGTGCCAGCACCCCCGGGACTAGCGGATACAATGAGCAGTTCTTC,TRBV5-8,TRBD2,NA,TRBJ2-1
CASSPWDSYGYTF,TGTGCCAGCAGTCCATGGGACAGCTATGGCTACACCTTC,TRBV27,TRBD1,NA,TRBJ1-2
CASSESPAGNTEAFF,TGTGCCAGCAGTGAAAGCCCCGCAGGGAACACTGAAGCTTTCTTT,TRBV2,NA,NA,TRBJ1-1
CASSKSGQAGRFYNEQFF,TGTGCCAGTAGTAAATCGGGGCAAGCGGGAAGATTCTACAATGAGCAGTTCTTC,TRBV19,TRBD2,once,TRBJ2-1
CSVETVETQYF,TGCAGTGTGGAGACCGTAGAGACCCAGTACTTC,TRBV20-1,NA,NA,TRBJ2-5
CASSIYGRAITDTQYF,TGTGCCAGTAGTATTTACGGGAGGGCCATCACAGATACGCAGTATTTT,TRBV19,TRBD2,NA,TRBJ2-3
CASASGQLYTQYF,TGTGCCAGCGCCTCCGGACAGTTATATACGCAGTATTTT,TRBV27,NA,NA,TRBJ2-3
CASTRARGSSDTQYF,TGTGCCAGCACAAGGGCCCGCGGGAGCTCAGATACGCAGTATTTT,TRBV28,TRBD2,NA,TRBJ2-3
CASSLGQISGNTIYF,TGCGCCAGCAGCTTGGGACAGATCTCTGGAAACACCATATATTTT,TRBV5-1,NA,NA,TRBJ1-3
CASSSGQPYQPQHF,TGTGCCAGCAGTTCGGGACAGCCTTATCAGCCCCAGCATTTT,TRBV27,TRBD1,once,TRBJ1-5
CASSVTSYEQYF,TGTGCCAGCAGCGTAACTAGCTACGAGCAGTACTTC,TRBV7-9,NA,NA,TRBJ2-7
CATSHLPDSNTEAFF,TGTGCCACCAGCCATCTCCCGGACTCTAACACTGAAGCTTTCTTT,TRBV15,NA,NA,TRBJ1-1